The clone carrying this TCR beta chain was counted ten times or more. The antigen is not known. This sample was included in a study of T cells in Graves' hyperthyroidism and ophthalmopathy. About the study: At the time of initial diagnosis and before any treatment, peripheral blood was collected.

Study-wide results and caveats: The model foresaw ophthalmopathy a median around 6.4 months prior to onset. The majority of expanded thyroid clonotypes above 0.001 also appeared in blood.

Researchers amplified the TCR beta CDR3 regions from RNA transcripts. When the TCR CDR3 underwent first-round RT-PCR, the HTBI primer set was used. TCRdb independently ran MiXCR on the multiplex PCR reads; one entry per CDR3 protein. The table lists roughly 560,000 distinct CDR3 sequences, roughly 14% of them singletons. The V gene end was trimmed by 5 bases and the J gene end by 2 bases; junction bases not matched to a gene: 2. Germline CDR1 is SNHLY and CDR2 is FYNNEI. There are 15 residues in the CDR3. Not enrolled were patients with uncontrolled infection, other autoimmune disease, pregnancy or lactation.

Sequenced: blood. The chain couples TRBV2 to TRBJ2-6; 8 nucleotides match TRBD1. The TCR originated in a woman aged 40-49 years with Graves' ophthalmopathy. CDR3 nucleotide sequence: TGTGCCAGCAGTAGGACAGGGACTGGGGCCAACGTCCTGACTTTC. Its protein is CASSRTGTGANVLTF.